The 22 T cell receptor beta chains listed next were all sequenced from one sample in a study of shared clonotypes between healthy human individuals. Clones were sequenced by immunoSEQ multiplex PCR, and TCRdb holds only the in-frame ones, with some missing. This table holds hundreds of thousands of clones, about 80% found once. The sequenced material came from PBMCs. These receptors originate from a woman aged 40-49 years in good health. Some clones in this sample may be carry-over from other donors' samples.

CDR3 in amino acids: CASNPSPGRQPQHF. In nucleotides, the CDR3 is TGTGCCAGCAATCCTTCTCCGGGGAGACAGCCCCAGCATTTT. The chain has TRBV28 and TRBJ1-5; D remains ambiguous. CDR1 and CDR2 from the germline V gene are MDHEN and SYDVKM. CDR3 length equals 14 residues. V gave up 7 bases and J gave up 7 bases, with 17 bases separating them.

This clone was observed many times. V and J are TRBV5-1 and TRBJ1-4; D ambiguous. V lost 4 bases and J 7 bases, leaving 11 bases between the germline ends. The CDR3 runs to 13 residues. In germline, CDR1 is SGHRS, CDR2 YFSETQ. CDR3 sequence: CASSREVAEKLFF. The CDR3 DNA sequence: TGCGCCAGCAGCAGGGAAGTTGCTGAAAAACTGTTTTTT.

This clone has only one observation. The V call is TRBV28, the J call TRBJ2-1; 11 nucleotides match TRBD2. The V and J ends lost 6 bases and 8 bases, in that order; junction bases with no gene match: 9. The CDR3 covers 15 residues. The germline V gene encodes CDR1 MDHEN and CDR2 SYDVKM. CDR3 region: CASRSTSGSRDEQFF. The DNA of the CDR3 is TGTGCCAGCAGATCTACTAGCGGGAGTAGGGATGAGCAGTTCTTC.

The chain links TRBV5-1 to TRBJ2-6; D unclear. From germline, CDR1 is SGHRS and CDR2 YFSETQ. This CDR3 is built from 16 residues. V lost 1 base to trimming and J lost 0 bases, with 8 bases between them. The CDR3 bases are TGCGCCAGCAGCTTGACGGCATCCTCTGGGGCCAACGTCCTGACTTTC. Translation: CASSLTASSGANVLTF.

The chain combines TRBV5-1 with TRBJ2-1, with 7 bases that match TRBD2. The germline gives CDR1 SGHRS, CDR2 YFSETQ. J lost 2 bases, V lost 3 bases, and 5 bases had no gene match. This CDR3 spans 15 amino acids. The chain's CDR3 is CASSSELAPYNEQFF. The CDR3 DNA follows: TGCGCCAGCAGCTCGGAACTAGCGCCCTACAATGAGCAGTTCTTC. Full variable domain (outside the CDR3, taken from reference TRBV5-1 and TRBJ2-1): KAGVTQTPRYLIKTRGQQVTLSCSPISGHRSVSWYQQTPGQGLQFLFEYFSETQRNKGNFPGRFSGRQFSNSRSEMNVSTLELGDSALYLCASSSELAPYNEQFFGPGTRLTVL.

The chain uses TRBV28 and TRBJ2-1; no firm D call. The germline V gene has CDR1 MDHEN and CDR2 SYDVKM. The CDR3 extends over 14 amino acids. The ends were cut back, 2 bases at V and 0 bases at J, with 5 bases in the middle. The CDR3 here is CASSLRSSYNEQFF. The CDR3 DNA is TGTGCCAGCAGTTTAAGGAGCTCCTACAATGAGCAGTTCTTC.

The chain combines TRBV11-3 with TRBJ2-7, with D possibly being TRBD1 (6 bases). This CDR3 has 15 residues. CDR1 SGHNT and CDR2 YENEEA come from the germline V gene. Deletions cut 3 bases from V and 0 bases from J, with 12 bases between. The CDR3 is CASSFPGQSSYEQYF. In DNA form, the CDR3 reads TGTGCCAGCAGCTTCCCCGGACAGAGCTCCTACGAGCAGTACTTC.

The genes are TRBV29-1 and TRBJ1-6; 7 bases are shared with TRBD1. V gave up 6 bases and J gave up 5 bases; unmatched junction bases: 4. The CDR3 is made up of 13 amino acids. CDR1 SQVTM and CDR2 ANQGSEA come from the germline V gene. The CDR3, as DNA: TGCAGCGTCCGGACAGGAAATAATTCACCCCTCCACTTT. Its translation is CSVRTGNNSPLHF.

This clone was counted between two and nine times. The junction departs from the called germline gene at one end, perhaps through a read error. The genes are TRBV29-1 and TRBJ1-2; D unclear. The CDR3 has 11 residues. The germline gives CDR1 SQVTM, CDR2 ANQGSEA. CDR3: CSEYSNYDYTF. As DNA, the CDR3 is TGCAGCGAGTACTCAAACTATGACTACACCTTC.

The chain carries TRBV7-9 and TRBJ1-6; D ambiguous. The CDR3 has 12 residues. Germline-derived CDR1 and CDR2 are SEHNR and FQNEAQ (reference sequence). V lost 1 base and J lost 9, with 4 bases in between. The CDR3 DNA sequence: TGTGCCAGCAGCTTAGAGGTTTCACCCCTCCACTTT. It codes for CASSLEVSPLHF.

V gene TRBV29-1 combines with J gene TRBJ2-1; TRBD2 agrees at 11 bases. This CDR3 has 14 residues. The germline gives CDR1 SQVTM, CDR2 ANQGSEA. V dropped 7 bases and J dropped 2; count of bases not matched to a gene: 4. CDR3 nucleotide sequence: TGCAGCGCCCAACTAGCGGGAGCCTACAATGAGCAGTTCTTC. Its translation: CSAQLAGAYNEQFF.

The gene calls are TRBV5-4 and TRBJ1-1; 8 positions match TRBD1. V trimming: 5 bases; J trimming: 1 base; junction bases outside the gene matches: 7. Germline CDR1 reads SGHNT; CDR2 reads YYREEE (reference sequence). CDR3 length: 15 residues. CDR3 in amino acids: CASRRDRRTNTEAFF. Written as DNA, the CDR3 is TGTGCCAGCAGGCGGGACAGGAGGACGAACACTGAAGCTTTCTTT.

The rearrangement links TRBV5-1 to TRBJ2-3; tentative D call: TRBD1 (6 bases). Trimming pared 6 bases from V and 0 bases from J, leaving 17 bases between. The germline CDR1 and CDR2 sequences are SGHRS and YFSETQ. This CDR3 spans 16 amino acids. CDR3 amino acids: CASMFYGDTSTDTQYF. The CDR3, as DNA: TGCGCCAGCATGTTTTACGGGGACACTAGCACAGATACGCAGTATTTT.

This clone appeared a single time. The chain recombines TRBV14 with TRBJ2-1; 8 nucleotides agree with TRBD1. Trimming at V came to 2 bases and at J to 7 bases, leaving 7 bases not matched to a gene. The CDR3 loop spans 15 amino acids. CDR1 and CDR2 from the germline V gene are SGHDN and FVKESK. The CDR3: CASSQIGTGLNEQFF. As DNA, the CDR3 is TGTGCCAGCAGCCAAATTGGGACAGGCCTTAATGAGCAGTTCTTC.

Concerning this clone: The germline gene is not matched at one end of the junction; a read error may be the cause. Other DNA variants within this sample encode the same CDR3. The V and J genes are TRBV15 and TRBJ2-1; 7 positions agree with TRBD2. Germline V lookup: CDR1 LNHNV, CDR2 YYDKDF (reference sequence). The CDR3 is 15 residues long. The CDR3 DNA reads as TGCGCCACCAGCGGGACCAACTTCTCGTACAATGAGCAGTTCTTC. Encoded protein: CATSGTNFSYNEQFF.

This chain joins TRBV6-5 and TRBJ2-5, with D perhaps given as TRBD1 or TRBD2 (5 bases each). The ends were cut back, 7 bases at V and 11 bases at J, with 8 bases in the middle. CDR1 is MNHEY and CDR2 is SVGAGI in the germline V gene. The length of the CDR3 is 9 residues. CDR3 sequence (DNA): TGTGCCAGCATGGGGGAGCAGTACTTC. Amino acid sequence: CASMGEQYF.

The rearrangement links TRBV7-8 to TRBJ2-5; TRBD1 aligns across 7 bases. Germline lookup yields CDR1 SGHVS and CDR2 FQNEAQ. J was trimmed by 5 bases and V by 0 bases; bases with no gene match: 9. CDR3 length: 16 residues. CDR3 coding DNA: TGTGCCAGCAGCTTAGCGAACAGGGGATGGGGCGAGACCCAGTACTTC. Its protein is CASSLANRGWGETQYF.

The V call is TRBV28, the J call TRBJ2-5; tentatively, D is TRBD1 or TRBD2 (5 bases each). TRBJ2-7 matches the DNA end more closely, so the J call is doubtful. The CDR3 has 15 amino acids. The germline V gene encodes CDR1 MDHEN and CDR2 SYDVKM. The CDR3 loop reads CASSFPQGARYEQYF. CDR3 DNA sequence: TGTGCCAGCAGTTTCCCTCAGGGAGCCCGCTACGAGCAGTACTTC.

The chain employs TRBV28 and TRBJ1-4, with D tentatively TRBD1 (5 bases). The CDR3 contains 15 residues. Germline V gene sequence: CDR1 MDHEN, CDR2 SYDVKM. The ends were cut back, 8 bases at V and 8 bases at J, with 21 bases in the middle. CDR3 protein: CASSPGGGSGEKLFF. The CDR3 coding sequence is TGTGCCAGCTCCCCCGGGGGAGGGTCAGGCGAAAAACTGTTTTTT.

Worth noting for this clone: The junction does not match germline at one end; this may be a read error. The CDR3 region is CARSLSTGTLLFF. DNA of the CDR3: TGTGCCCGCAGCCTATCGACAGGGACCCTACTGTTTTTT. The chain joins TRBV27 to TRBJ1-4, with 7 bases matching TRBD1. This CDR3 spans 13 amino acids. The germline V gene has CDR1 MNHEY and CDR2 SMNVEV (reference sequence). Supplemented by reference TRBV27 and TRBJ1-4, the full variable domain reads EAQVTQNPRYLITVTGKKLTVTCSQNMNHEYMSWYRQDPGLGLRQIYYSMNVEVTDKGDVPEGYKVSRKEKRNFPLILESPSPNQTSLYFCARSLSTGTLLFFGSGTQLSVL.

The chain is built from TRBV28 and TRBJ2-7, with 9 bases fitting TRBD2. V trimming: 6 bases; J trimming: 1 base; junction bases outside the gene matches: 7. Germline V gives CDR1 MDHEN, CDR2 SYDVKM. This CDR3 region has 15 residues. The CDR3 bases are TGTGCCAGCAGCCTACTAGCGGGCGGATCCTACGAGCAGTACTTC. Translating it yields CASSLLAGGSYEQYF.

The chain links TRBV5-1 to TRBJ2-2; D is unclear. The CDR3 has 15 residues. Germline-derived CDR1 and CDR2 are SGHRS and YFSETQ. Trimming took off 1 base at V and 4 bases at J, with 11 bases between the two ends. Written as DNA, the CDR3 is TGCGCCAGCAGCTTGTCGGAGATATCCACCGGGGAGCTGTTTTTT. This translates into CASSLSEISTGELFF.